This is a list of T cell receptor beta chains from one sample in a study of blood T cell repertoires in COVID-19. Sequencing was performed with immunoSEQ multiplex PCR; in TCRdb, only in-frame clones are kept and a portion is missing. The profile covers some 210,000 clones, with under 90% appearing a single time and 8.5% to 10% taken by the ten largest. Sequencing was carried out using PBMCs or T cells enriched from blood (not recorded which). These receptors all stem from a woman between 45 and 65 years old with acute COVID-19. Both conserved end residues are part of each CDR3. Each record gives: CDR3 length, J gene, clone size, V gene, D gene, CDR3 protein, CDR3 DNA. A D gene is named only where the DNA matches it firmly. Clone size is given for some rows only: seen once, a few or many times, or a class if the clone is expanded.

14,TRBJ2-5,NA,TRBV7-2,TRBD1,CASSMTGAKETQYF,TGTGCCAGCAGCATGACAGGGGCCAAAGAGACCCAGTACTTC
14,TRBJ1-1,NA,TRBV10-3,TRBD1,CAISEGQGTTEAFF,TGTGCCATCAGTGAGGGACAGGGTACCACTGAAGCTTTCTTT
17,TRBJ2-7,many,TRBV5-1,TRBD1,CASSLGQGASSFYEQYF,TGCGCCAGCAGCTTGGGACAGGGGGCGTCGAGTTTTTACGAGCAGTACTTC
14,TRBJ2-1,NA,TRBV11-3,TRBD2,CASSDSGGAYEQFF,TGTGCCAGCAGCGATAGCGGGGGGGCTTATGAGCAGTTCTTC
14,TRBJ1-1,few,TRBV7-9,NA,CASSLKGGRAEAFF,TGTGCCAGCAGCTTAAAGGGGGGGAGGGCTGAAGCTTTCTTT
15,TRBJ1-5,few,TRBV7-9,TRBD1,CASSLDRGGTQPQHF,TGTGCCAGCAGCTTAGACAGGGGAGGTACTCAGCCCCAGCATTTT
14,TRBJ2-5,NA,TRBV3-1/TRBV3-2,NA,CASSLGAGQETQYF,TGTGCCAGCAGCCTAGGGGCGGGGCAAGAGACCCAGTACTTC
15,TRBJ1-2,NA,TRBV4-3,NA,CASSQDLGGRGGYTF,TGCGCCAGCAGCCAAGATCTGGGGGGGCGAGGGGGCTACACCTTC
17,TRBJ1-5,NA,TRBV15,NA,CATSRDRSNFGNQPQHF,TGTGCCACCAGCAGAGATAGGAGTAATTTTGGCAATCAGCCCCAGCATTTT
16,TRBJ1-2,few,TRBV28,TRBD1,CASSFLGQGGYYGYTF,TGTGCCAGCAGTTTTCTAGGACAGGGAGGCTACTATGGCTACACCTTC
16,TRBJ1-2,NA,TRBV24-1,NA,CATSSRGEGFNYGYTF,TGTGCCACCAGTAGCAGGGGTGAGGGTTTTAACTATGGCTACACCTTC
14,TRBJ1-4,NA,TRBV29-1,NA,CSVEVGATNEKLFF,TGCAGCGTTGAAGTCGGAGCAACTAATGAAAAACTGTTTTTT
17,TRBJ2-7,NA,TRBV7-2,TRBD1,CASSAAGTGVPGYEQYF,TGTGCCAGCAGCGCCGCCGGGACAGGGGTTCCGGGTTACGAGCAGTACTTC
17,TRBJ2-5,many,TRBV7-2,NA,CASSLARGGGYQETQYF,TGTGCCAGCAGCTTAGCGAGGGGGGGCGGATACCAAGAGACCCAGTACTTC
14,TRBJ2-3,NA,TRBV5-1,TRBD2,CASVAGPSTDTQYF,TGCGCCAGCGTAGCGGGGCCTAGCACAGATACGCAGTATTTT
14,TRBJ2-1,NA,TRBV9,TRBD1,CASSVRVGGHEQFF,TGTGCCAGCAGCGTAAGGGTAGGGGGCCATGAGCAGTTCTTC
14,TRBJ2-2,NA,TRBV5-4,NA,CASSLTENTGELFF,TGTGCCAGCAGCTTGACAGAGAACACCGGGGAGCTGTTTTTT
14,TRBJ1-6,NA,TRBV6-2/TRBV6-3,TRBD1,CASSTRGQPMALHF,TGTGCCAGCAGCACACGGGGACAGCCTATGGCCCTCCACTTT
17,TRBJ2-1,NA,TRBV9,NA,CASSVVDGSFMGNEQFF,TGTGCCAGCAGCGTAGTCGACGGGAGTTTTATGGGCAATGAGCAGTTCTTC
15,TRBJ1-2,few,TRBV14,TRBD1,CASSQVGQGVHGYTF,TGTGCCAGCAGCCAAGTAGGACAGGGGGTACATGGCTACACCTTC
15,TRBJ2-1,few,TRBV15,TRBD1,CATSRETGFYNEQFF,TGTGCCACCAGCAGAGAGACAGGGTTCTACAATGAGCAGTTCTTC
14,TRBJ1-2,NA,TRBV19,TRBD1,CASSTRDRNYGYTF,TGTGCCAGTAGTACTCGGGACAGAAACTATGGCTACACCTTC
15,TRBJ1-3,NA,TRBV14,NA,CASSQGLGPGNTIYF,TGTGCCAGCAGCCAAGGACTGGGGCCTGGAAACACCATATATTTT
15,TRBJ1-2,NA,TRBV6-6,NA,CASSYDGAGNYGYTF,TGTGCCAGCAGTTACGACGGGGCGGGGAACTATGGCTACACCTTC
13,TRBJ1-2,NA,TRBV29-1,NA,CSVEVTRSRGYTF,TGCAGCGTTGAAGTGACGAGGAGCCGGGGCTACACCTTC
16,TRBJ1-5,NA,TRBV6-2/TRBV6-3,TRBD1,CASSYWGQTSNQPQHF,TGTGCCAGCAGTTACTGGGGACAGACCTCGAATCAGCCCCAGCATTTT
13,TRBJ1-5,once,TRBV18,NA,CASSPTGSQPQHF,TGTGCCAGCTCACCAACGGGGAGTCAGCCCCAGCATTTT
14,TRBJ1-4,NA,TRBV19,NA,CASSMQGTDEKLFF,TGTGCCAGTAGTATGCAGGGTACGGATGAAAAACTGTTTTTT
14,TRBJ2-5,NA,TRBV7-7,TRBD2,CASSLGGRGETQYF,TGTGCCAGCAGCTTAGGTGGGAGGGGAGAGACCCAGTACTTC
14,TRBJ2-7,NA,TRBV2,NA,CASSARQVMYEQYF,TGTGCCAGCAGCGCCCGGCAGGTCATGTACGAGCAGTACTTC
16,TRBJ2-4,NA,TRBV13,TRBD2,CASRATSGGAKNIQYF,TGTGCCAGCAGGGCAACTAGCGGGGGGGCCAAAAACATTCAGTACTTC
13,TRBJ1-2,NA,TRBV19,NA,CASTRAGAGGYTF,TGTGCCAGTACCCGGGCGGGGGCCGGGGGCTACACCTTC
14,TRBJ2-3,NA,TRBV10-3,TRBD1,CAISLGQGSDTQYF,TGTGCCATCAGTCTCGGACAGGGTTCAGATACGCAGTATTTT
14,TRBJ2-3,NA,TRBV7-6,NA,CASSQTNTANTQYF,TGTGCCAGCAGCCAGACCAACACAGCAAATACGCAGTATTTT
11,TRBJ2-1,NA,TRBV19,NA,CASTGYNEQFF,TGTGCCAGTACAGGGTACAATGAGCAGTTCTTC
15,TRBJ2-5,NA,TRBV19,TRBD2,CASSMAGAAGETQYF,TGTGCCAGTAGTATGGCGGGAGCGGCTGGTGAGACCCAGTACTTC
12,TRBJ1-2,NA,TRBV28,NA,CASRGQLYGYTF,TGTGCCAGCAGAGGACAGTTATATGGCTACACCTTC
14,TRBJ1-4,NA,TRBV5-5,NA,CASSFGGLFEKLFF,TGTGCCAGCAGCTTTGGAGGGCTTTTTGAAAAACTGTTTTTT
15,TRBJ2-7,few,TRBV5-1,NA,CASSPKGQDYYEQYF,TGCGCCAGCAGCCCTAAGGGACAAGACTACTACGAGCAGTACTTC
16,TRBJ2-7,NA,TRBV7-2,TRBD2,CASSLRASGATYEQYF,TGTGCCAGCAGCTTACGGGCTAGCGGGGCGACCTACGAGCAGTACTTC
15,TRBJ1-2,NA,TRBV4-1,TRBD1,CASSQVRQGNYGYTF,TGCGCCAGCAGCCAAGTCCGACAGGGTAACTATGGCTACACCTTC
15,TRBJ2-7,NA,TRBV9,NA,CASSASGQGGGEQYF,TGTGCCAGCAGCGCCTCAGGACAGGGAGGGGGCGAGCAGTACTTC
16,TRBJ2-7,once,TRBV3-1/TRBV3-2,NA,CASSQDAPWGRYEQYF,TGTGCCAGCAGCCAAGACGCTCCGTGGGGGCGGTACGAGCAGTACTTC
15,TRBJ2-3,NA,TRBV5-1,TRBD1,CASSYRGAGTDTQYF,TGCGCCAGCAGCTACAGGGGGGCCGGGACAGATACGCAGTATTTT